The text below deals with one TCR beta chain. The antigen is undetermined. The CDR3 runs 15 residues. The V gene's germline CDR1 is SGHVS and CDR2 FNYEAQ. The junction had 9 bases not matched to a gene; V was cut back by 3 bases and J by 4 bases. Use of 60 Vbeta and 13 Jbeta primers characterized the PCR. Here immunoSEQ multiplex PCR was the method, and the copy in TCRdb shows in-frame clones only, minus some. The sample contains 200,000 to 250,000 clones, 83% of which appear only once. The data are from a study of cytomegalovirus exposure and HLA in healthy donors. Regarding the study as a whole: In presence/absence analyses, roughly uniform sequencing depth across donors was assumed. Follow-up analysis later connected one missense variant in DCLRE1C with trimming of TCR beta V- and J-genes. HLA restriction was apparent for most CMV-associated TCR beta chains in a later analysis. Being productive about 87% or about 30% of the time was typical of most TCR beta V segments in an earlier analysis.

The receptor was derived from a girl aged 10 to 17 in good health and CMV-seronegative. The genes are TRBV7-6 and TRBJ2-7; 7 positions agree with TRBD1. Sequencing used PBMCs. This CDR3 is CASSFGRQGTYEQYF. In DNA, the CDR3 is TGTGCCAGCAGCTTTGGGCGACAGGGTACTTACGAGCAGTACTTC.